The next 4 T cell receptor beta chains were all read from a single sample in a study of Tregs in tolerant kidney transplant recipients. Repertoires were generated with immunoSEQ multiplex PCR, while TCRdb's copy carries only in-frame clones and drops some. The ten most abundant clones cover 13% to 15% of a sample with approximately 30,000 clones. The sequenced sample was CD8+ T cells from blood, obtained before the transplant. The receptors derive from a human donor who received a combined kidney and bone marrow transplant.

The CDR3 bases that were read are TGTGCCAGCAGCTTAACACTAAAACCCTACGAG. Translated: CASSLTLKPYE. The entire CDR3 sequence reads CASSLTLKPYEQYF. The chain combines TRBV13 with TRBJ2-7; D is undetermined. The CDR3 end is not reached by the read, which stops 3 residues before it; the germline J gene fills it in. V was clipped by 2 bases and J by 2 bases, with 10 bases between them. The CDR3 consists of 14 residues. CDR1 and CDR2 from the germline V gene are PRHDT and FYEKMQ (reference sequence). Together with reference TRBV13 and TRBJ2-7, the CDR3 gives the full variable domain: AAGVIQSPRHLIKEKRETATLKCYPIPRHDTVYWYQQGPGQDPQFLISFYEKMQSDKGSIPDRFSAQQFSDYHSELNMSSLELGDSALYFCASSLTLKPYEQYFGPGTRLTVT.

In regard to this clone: The read terminates 3 residues before the CDR3 end, so the remaining end is supplied by the germline J gene. The J gene is TRBJ2-1, the V gene TRBV25-1; D is possibly TRBD1 (5 bases). Trimming cost V 1 base and J 2 bases, with 12 bases left between them. There are 16 residues in the CDR3. Per the germline V gene, CDR1 is MGHDK and CDR2 is SYGVNS. CDR3 sequence: CASSESQGEPYNEQFF. The CDR3 bases that were read are TGTGCCAGCAGTGAATCCCAAGGGGAACCCTACAATGAG.

In regard to this clone: The read halts 3 residues ahead of the CDR3 end, with the missing end drawn from the germline J gene. The V call is TRBV5-1, the J call TRBJ2-1, with D tentatively TRBD2 (5 bases). Trimming removed 4 bases at V and 6 bases at J, with 17 bases between. The CDR3 contains 15 residues. CDR1 SGHRS and CDR2 YFSETQ come from the germline V gene. CDR3 in amino acids: CASSGAETPINEQFF. The CDR3 bases that were read are TGCGCCAGCAGCGGAGCGGAGACGCCCATCAATGAG.

The DNA read from the CDR3 is TGTGCCAGCAGCTCCGACAGGCCGCAAGAGACC. Translated: CASSSDRPQET. The whole CDR3 sequence is CASSSDRPQETQYF. The V and J genes are TRBV5-6 and TRBJ2-5; tentatively, D is TRBD1 (6 bases). The CDR3 end is not reached by the read, which stops 3 residues before it; the germline J gene fills it in. V shed 3 bases and J shed 2 bases, with 11 bases lying between them. The CDR3 contains 14 residues. The germline V gene has CDR1 SGHDT and CDR2 YYEEEE.